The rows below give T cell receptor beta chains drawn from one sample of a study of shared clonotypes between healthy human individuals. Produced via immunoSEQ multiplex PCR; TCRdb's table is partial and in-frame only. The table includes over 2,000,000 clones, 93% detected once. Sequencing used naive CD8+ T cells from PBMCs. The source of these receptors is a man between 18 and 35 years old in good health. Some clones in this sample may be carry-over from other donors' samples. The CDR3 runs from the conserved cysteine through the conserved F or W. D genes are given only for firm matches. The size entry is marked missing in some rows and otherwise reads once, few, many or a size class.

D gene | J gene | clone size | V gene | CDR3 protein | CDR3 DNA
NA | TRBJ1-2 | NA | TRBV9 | CASSVSLQEAASGYTF | TGTGCCAGCAGCGTATCCCTCCAGGAAGCTGCCAGTGGCTACACCTTC
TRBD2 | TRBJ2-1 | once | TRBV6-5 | CASSYQRGTRNEQFF | TGTGCCAGCAGTTACCAGCGGGGGACAAGGAATGAGCAGTTCTTC
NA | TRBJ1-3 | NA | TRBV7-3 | CASSLGPGTGNTIYF | TGTGCCAGCAGCTTAGGCCCAGGGACGGGAAACACCATATATTTT
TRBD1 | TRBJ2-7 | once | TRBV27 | CASSWAGGSYEQYF | TGTGCCAGCAGTTGGGCAGGGGGCTCTTACGAGCAGTACTTC
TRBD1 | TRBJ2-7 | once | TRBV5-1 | CASSFPSGGEIHEQYF | TGCGCCAGCAGCTTTCCTTCAGGGGGCGAGATCCACGAGCAGTACTTC
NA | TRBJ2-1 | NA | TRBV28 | CASSLTGVEQFF | TGTGCCAGCAGTTTGACTGGCGTAGAGCAGTTCTTC
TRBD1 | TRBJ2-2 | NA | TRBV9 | CASRGTDNTGELFF | TGTGCCAGCAGGGGGACAGACAACACCGGGGAGCTGTTTTTT
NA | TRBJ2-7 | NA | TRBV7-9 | CASSIIYHEQYF | TGTGCCAGCAGCATTATCTACCACGAGCAGTACTTC
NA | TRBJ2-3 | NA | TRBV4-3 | CASSQERQYTDTQYF | TGCGCCAGCAGCCAAGAGCGGCAGTACACAGATACGCAGTATTTT
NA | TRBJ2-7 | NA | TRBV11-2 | CASSAPGRAYEQYF | TGTGCCAGCAGCGCACCCGGGAGAGCCTACGAGCAGTACTTC
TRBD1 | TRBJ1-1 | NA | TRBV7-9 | CASSPRGPMVHESTEAFF | TGTGCCAGCAGCCCGAGGGGGCCCATGGTCCATGAGAGCACTGAAGCTTTCTTT
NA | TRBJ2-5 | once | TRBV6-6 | CASSYLRETQYF | TGTGCCAGCAGTTACTTGCGGGAGACCCAGTACTTC
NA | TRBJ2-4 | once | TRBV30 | CAWIGPTTKNIQYF | TGTGCCTGGATTGGACCGACGACCAAAAACATTCAGTACTTC
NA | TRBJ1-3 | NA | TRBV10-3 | CAISDTPGGNTIYF | TGTGCCATCAGCGATACCCCTGGGGGAAACACCATATATTTT
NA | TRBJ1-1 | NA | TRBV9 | CASSVGKGWEDTEAFF | TGTGCCAGCAGCGTAGGGAAGGGGTGGGAAGACACTGAAGCTTTCTTT
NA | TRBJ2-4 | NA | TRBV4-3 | CASSPKAGNIQYF | TGCGCCAGCAGCCCTAAAGCGGGTAACATTCAGTACTTC
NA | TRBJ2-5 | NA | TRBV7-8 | CASSPNPGLTEETQYF | TGTGCCAGCAGCCCCAACCCCGGACTAACGGAAGAGACCCAGTACTTC
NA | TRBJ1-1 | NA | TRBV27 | CASSLDNSNTEAFF | TGTGCCAGCAGTCTCGACAACTCGAACACTGAAGCTTTCTTT
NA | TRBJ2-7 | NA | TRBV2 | CASQGRLAYEQYF | TGTGCCAGCCAGGGGCGTTTAGCCTACGAGCAGTACTTC
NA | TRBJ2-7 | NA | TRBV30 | CAWSQWTAYEQYF | TGTGCCTGGAGTCAATGGACAGCCTACGAGCAGTACTTC
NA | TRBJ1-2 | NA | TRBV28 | CASSLFIAGNYGYTF | TGTGCCAGCAGTTTATTCATCGCAGGAAACTATGGCTACACCTTC
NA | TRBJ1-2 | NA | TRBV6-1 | CASSEVGTGARGYTF | TGTGCCAGCAGTGAAGTCGGTACAGGCGCGAGGGGCTACACCTTC
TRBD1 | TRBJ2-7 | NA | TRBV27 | CASSPRQGEIIDEQYF | TGTGCCAGCAGTCCTCGACAGGGAGAAATCATCGACGAGCAGTACTTC
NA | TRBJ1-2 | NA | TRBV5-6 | CASSSRWGPDYGYTF | TGTGCCAGCAGCTCCAGATGGGGGCCGGACTATGGCTACACCTTC
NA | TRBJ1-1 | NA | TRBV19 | CASSRSPFGNTEAFF | TGTGCCAGTAGTCGCTCACCCTTTGGGAACACTGAAGCTTTCTTT
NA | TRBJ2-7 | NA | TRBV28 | CASTDRKSYEQYF | TGTGCCAGCACCGATAGGAAATCCTACGAGCAGTACTTC
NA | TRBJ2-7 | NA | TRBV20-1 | CSARRTVQYF | TGCAGTGCCCGCCGGACAGTGCAGTACTTC
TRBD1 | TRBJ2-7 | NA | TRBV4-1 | CASSQEPGTGSYEQYF | TGCGCCAGCAGCCAAGAACCCGGGACAGGCTCCTACGAGCAGTACTTC
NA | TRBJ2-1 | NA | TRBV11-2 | CASSLAHNEQFF | TGTGCCAGCAGTCTAGCCCACAATGAGCAGTTCTTC
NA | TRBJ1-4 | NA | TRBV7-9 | CASAPGGAGEKLFF | TGTGCCAGCGCCCCGGGGGGGGCTGGGGAAAAACTGTTTTTT
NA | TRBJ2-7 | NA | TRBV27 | CASSPGQLYEQYF | TGTGCCAGCAGCCCCGGACAGCTCTACGAGCAGTACTTC
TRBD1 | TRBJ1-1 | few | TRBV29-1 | CSVLPGTGNTEAFF | TGCAGCGTTTTACCGGGGACAGGGAACACTGAAGCTTTCTTT
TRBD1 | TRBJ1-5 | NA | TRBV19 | CASSIYRGPSNQPQHF | TGTGCCAGTAGTATCTACAGGGGGCCTTCCAATCAGCCCCAGCATTTT
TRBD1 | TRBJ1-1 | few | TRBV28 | CASSLWGQELNTEAFF | TGTGCCAGCAGTTTATGGGGACAGGAACTGAACACTGAAGCTTTCTTT
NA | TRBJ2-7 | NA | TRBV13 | CASSPPVPYEQYF | TGTGCCAGCAGCCCCCCCGTGCCCTACGAGCAGTACTTC
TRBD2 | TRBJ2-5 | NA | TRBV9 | CASSVLAAQETQYF | TGTGCCAGCAGCGTACTAGCGGCACAAGAGACCCAGTACTTC
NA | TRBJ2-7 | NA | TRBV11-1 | CASSTIPTSEQYF | TGTGCCAGCAGCACGATACCCACTTCCGAGCAGTACTTC
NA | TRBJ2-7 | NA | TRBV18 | CASSPSTGSYEQYF | TGTGCCAGCTCACCAAGCACCGGCTCCTACGAGCAGTACTTC
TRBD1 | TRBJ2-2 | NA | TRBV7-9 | CASSRNPGTGLTGELFF | TGTGCCAGCAGCCGAAACCCCGGGACAGGATTGACCGGGGAGCTGTTTTTT
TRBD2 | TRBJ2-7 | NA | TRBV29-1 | CSVLGGDVYEQYF | TGCAGCGTCTTGGGAGGGGATGTCTACGAGCAGTACTTC
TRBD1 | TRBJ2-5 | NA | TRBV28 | CASSPPDRDQETQYF | TGTGCCAGCAGTCCGCCGGACAGGGACCAAGAGACCCAGTACTTC
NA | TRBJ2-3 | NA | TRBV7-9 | CASSETLDSYTDTQYF | TGTGCCAGCAGCGAGACCCTGGACTCATACACAGATACGCAGTATTTT
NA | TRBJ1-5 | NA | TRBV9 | CASSPDGGGQPQHF | TGTGCCAGCAGCCCGGATGGGGGGGGGCAGCCCCAGCATTTT
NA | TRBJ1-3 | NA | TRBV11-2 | CASSLAWQGGNTIYF | TGTGCCAGCAGCTTAGCGTGGCAGGGCGGAAACACCATATATTTT
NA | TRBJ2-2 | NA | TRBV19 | CASTPEGWGGELFF | TGTGCCAGTACCCCGGAAGGGTGGGGCGGGGAGCTGTTTTTT
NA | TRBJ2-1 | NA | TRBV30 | CAWSVSGNGDEQFF | TGTGCCTGGAGTGTATCAGGGAACGGAGATGAGCAGTTCTTC
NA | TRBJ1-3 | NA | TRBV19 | CASSAWWGSGNTIYF | TGTGCCAGTAGTGCCTGGTGGGGCTCTGGAAACACCATATATTTT
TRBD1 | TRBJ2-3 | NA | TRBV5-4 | CASSPWDSSTDTQYF | TGTGCCAGCAGCCCCTGGGACAGTAGCACAGATACGCAGTATTTT
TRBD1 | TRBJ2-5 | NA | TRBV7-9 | CASSKDRGETQYF | TGTGCCAGCAGCAAGGACAGGGGCGAGACCCAGTACTTC
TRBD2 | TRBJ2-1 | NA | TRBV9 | CASSVGSGLAGSGNEQFF | TGTGCCAGCAGCGTAGGATCCGGACTAGCGGGGAGTGGCAATGAGCAGTTCTTC
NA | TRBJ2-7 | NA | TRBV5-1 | CASSLAGGGIEQYF | TGCGCCAGTAGCTTGGCTGGGGGTGGAATCGAGCAGTACTTC
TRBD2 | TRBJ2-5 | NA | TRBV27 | CASSLLAAAETQYF | TGTGCCAGCAGTTTACTAGCGGCAGCAGAGACCCAGTACTTC
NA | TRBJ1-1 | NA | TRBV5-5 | CASSLGPTLEAFF | TGTGCCAGCAGCTTGGGTCCGACCCTGGAAGCTTTCTTT